The present T cell receptor (beta chain) was sequenced within a study of T cell changes during pregnancy in multiple sclerosis. The sample holds a few counts of this clone. Trimming cost V 6 bases and J 8 bases, with 16 bases left between them. The CDR3 totals 13 residues. CDR1 is MGHRA and CDR2 is YSYEKL in the germline V gene. Measured with immunoSEQ multiplex PCR; TCRdb has only the in-frame clones, and not every one. The table shows around 57,000 clones, with 90% occurring only once. The sequenced sample was peripheral blood, obtained in the third trimester of pregnancy. This clonotype was obtained from a female donor in good health, enrolled as a control in a pregnancy study. V gene TRBV4-1 combines with J gene TRBJ1-2; D is perhaps TRBD1 (5 bases). The CDR3 protein is CASSDTGLGGYTF. CDR3 bases: TGCGCCAGCAGTGATACAGGATTGGGGGGCTACACCTTC.